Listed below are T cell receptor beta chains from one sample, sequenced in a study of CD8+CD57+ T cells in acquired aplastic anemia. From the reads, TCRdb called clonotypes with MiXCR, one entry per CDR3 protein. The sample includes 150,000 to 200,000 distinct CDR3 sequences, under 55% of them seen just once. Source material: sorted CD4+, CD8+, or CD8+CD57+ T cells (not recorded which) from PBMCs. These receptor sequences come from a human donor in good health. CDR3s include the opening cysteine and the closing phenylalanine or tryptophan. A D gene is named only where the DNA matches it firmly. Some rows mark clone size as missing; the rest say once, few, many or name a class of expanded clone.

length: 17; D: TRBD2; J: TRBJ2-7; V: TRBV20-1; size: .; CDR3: CSAIYGTSGGGAYEQYF; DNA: TGCAGTGCCATATACGGGACTAGCGGGGGTGGTGCCTACGAGCAGTACTTC
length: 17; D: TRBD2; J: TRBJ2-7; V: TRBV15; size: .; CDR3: CATSRDWAGGPAYEQYF; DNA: TGTGCCACCAGCAGAGATTGGGCGGGAGGGCCGGCCTACGAGCAGTACTTC
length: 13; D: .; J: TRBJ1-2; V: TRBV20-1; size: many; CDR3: CSARDLSRELYTF; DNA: TGCAGTGCTAGAGATCTCAGTCGGGAGCTCTACACCTTC
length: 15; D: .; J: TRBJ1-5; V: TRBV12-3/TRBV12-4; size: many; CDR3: CASSLKQAINQPQHF; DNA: TGTGCCAGCAGCCTTAAACAGGCGATCAATCAGCCCCAGCATTTT
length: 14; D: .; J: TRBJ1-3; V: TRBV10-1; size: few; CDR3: CASREGSSGNTIYF; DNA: TGCGCCAGCAGGGAAGGGAGCTCTGGAAACACCATATATTTT
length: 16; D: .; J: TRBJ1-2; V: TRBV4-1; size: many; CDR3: CASSQGVGPGSYGYTF; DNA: TGCGCCAGCAGCCAAGGGGTAGGGCCCGGGAGCTATGGCTACACCTTC
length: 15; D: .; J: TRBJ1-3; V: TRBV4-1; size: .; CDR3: CASSQGAVGRNTIYF; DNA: TGCGCCAGCAGCCAAGGGGCTGTAGGGAGAAACACCATATATTTT
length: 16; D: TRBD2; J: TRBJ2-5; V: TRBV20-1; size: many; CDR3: CSAIGGASGSVETQYF; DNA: TGCAGTGCAATCGGCGGGGCTAGCGGGAGCGTGGAGACCCAGTACTTC
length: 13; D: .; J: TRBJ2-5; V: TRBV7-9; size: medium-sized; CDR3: CASSRPLGETQYF; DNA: TGTGCCAGCAGCCGCCCCCTGGGAGAGACCCAGTACTTC
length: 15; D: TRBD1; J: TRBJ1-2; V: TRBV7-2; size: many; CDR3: CASSRDLQGNYGYTF; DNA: TGTGCCAGCAGCCGAGACCTACAGGGGAACTATGGCTACACCTTC
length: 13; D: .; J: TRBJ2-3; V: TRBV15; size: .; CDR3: CATSRDPTDTQYF; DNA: TGTGCCACCAGCAGAGATCCGACAGATACGCAGTATTTT
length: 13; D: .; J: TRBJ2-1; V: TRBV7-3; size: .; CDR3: CASSATSNNEQFF; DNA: TGTGCCAGCAGCGCCACTAGTAACAATGAGCAGTTCTTC
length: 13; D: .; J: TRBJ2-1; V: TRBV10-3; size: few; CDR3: CAISESGVGEQFF; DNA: TGTGCCATCAGTGAGTCCGGTGTCGGTGAGCAGTTCTTC
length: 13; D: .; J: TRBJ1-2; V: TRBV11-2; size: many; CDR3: CASSLRGGGGYTF; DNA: TGTGCCAGCAGCTTGAGGGGAGGCGGTGGCTACACCTTC
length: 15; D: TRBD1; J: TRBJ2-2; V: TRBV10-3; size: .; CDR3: CAIGGNRGEAGELFF; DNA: TGTGCCATCGGGGGCAACAGGGGTGAAGCCGGGGAGCTGTTTTTT